The 9 T cell receptor beta chains in this list originate from one sample, sequenced in a study of beta chain features in type 1 diabetes. Study conclusions and caveats: In all four CD4+ subsets, TCRB CDR3 length was significantly, moderately reduced in type 1 diabetes.

What was sequenced were expressed TCRB transcripts, since all of the isolated RNA had been reverse transcribed. TCRdb keeps only in-frame clones here, not all; method: immunoSEQ multiplex PCR. The table includes 40,000 to 65,000 clones, 63% detected once. For these receptors, no antigen is known. The sample consisted of stem cell memory CD4+ T cells from blood. The receptors shown here come from a woman in her thirties with type 1 diabetes.

This clone was seen only a few times. This chain joins TRBV5-1 and TRBJ2-6; D is unresolved. V was trimmed by 4 bases and J by 0 bases, leaving 5 bases between them. The CDR3 length is 14 residues. CDR1 and CDR2 (germline): SGHRS, YFSETQ. CDR3 sequence reads: CASSTGSGANVLTF. The CDR3 DNA reads TGCGCCAGCAGCACCGGCTCTGGGGCCAACGTCCTGACTTTC.

Comment on this clone: Within the sample, other DNA sequences also encode this same CDR3. The chain links TRBV18 to TRBJ2-3, with D tentatively TRBD2 (5 bases). Germline V gene sequence: CDR1 KGHSH, CDR2 LQKENI. Trimming removed 2 bases from V and 2 bases from J, with 11 bases in between. This CDR3 has 15 amino acids. CDR3 region: CASSPVGVATDTQYF. Written as DNA, the CDR3 is TGTGCCAGCTCACCAGTGGGAGTCGCCACAGATACGCAGTATTTT. The full variable domain, in which reference TRBV18 and TRBJ2-3 provide the parts outside the CDR3, is NAGVMQNPRHLVRRRGQEARLRCSPMKGHSHVYWYRQLPEEGLKFMVYLQKENIIDESGMPKERFSAEFPKEGPSILRIQQVVRGDSAAYFCASSPVGVATDTQYFGPGTRLTVL.

The chain links TRBV5-1 to TRBJ2-1, with 12 nucleotides matching TRBD1. Germline assignment: CDR1 SGHRS and CDR2 YFSETQ. This CDR3 is built from 15 residues. The V segment lost 3 bases and the J segment 9 bases; nucleotides outside the gene matches: 7. CDR3: CASSSTGTGGVEQFF. Written as DNA, the CDR3 is TGCGCCAGCAGCTCAACCGGGACAGGGGGCGTTGAGCAGTTCTTC.

The chain recombines TRBV6-1 with TRBJ2-3, with TRBD2 as a possible D gene (5 bases). This CDR3 is built from 12 residues. Germline V gives CDR1 MNHNS, CDR2 SASEGT. Trimming took 4 bases from V and 4 from J, leaving 6 bases between them. The chain's CDR3 is CASSGGSDTQYF. In DNA form, the CDR3 reads TGTGCCAGCAGTGGAGGGTCAGATACGCAGTATTTT.

The chain carries TRBV6-5 and TRBJ2-5, with 15 bases identical to TRBD2. The junction had 3 bases not matched to a gene; V was cut back by 6 bases and J by 4 bases. Germline V gene sequence: CDR1 MNHEY, CDR2 SVGAGI. The CDR3 is 15 amino acids. Here the CDR3 reads CASRQGLAGGETQYF. The CDR3 DNA follows: TGTGCCAGCAGACAGGGACTAGCGGGAGGAGAGACCCAGTACTTC.

The rearrangement uses TRBV5-1 and TRBJ1-1, with D possibly being TRBD1 (5 bases). Germline V gives CDR1 SGHRS, CDR2 YFSETQ. Trimming left V 0 bases short and J 5 bases short, with 17 bases between. The CDR3 is made up of 16 amino acids. CDR3 protein: CASSLANGGDETEAFF. CDR3 sequence (DNA): TGCGCCAGCAGCTTGGCAAATGGAGGGGATGAGACTGAAGCTTTCTTT. The complete variable domain, with remaining parts taken from reference TRBV5-1 and TRBJ1-1, reads KAGVTQTPRYLIKTRGQQVTLSCSPISGHRSVSWYQQTPGQGLQFLFEYFSETQRNKGNFPGRFSGRQFSNSRSEMNVSTLELGDSALYLCASSLANGGDETEAFFGQGTRLTVV.

The DNA of the CDR3 is TGCGCCAGTTGCCGCGGGACGCGCGGGGAGCTGTTTTTT. As protein: CASCRGTRGELFF. The chain is built from TRBV5-1 and TRBJ2-2; D may be TRBD2 (6 bases). The V gene lost 8 bases and the J gene lost 7 bases, with 15 bases spanning the gap. The CDR3 has 13 residues. Per the germline V gene, CDR1 is SGHRS and CDR2 is YFSETQ.

This chain connects TRBV29-1 to TRBJ2-3; 9 nucleotides agree with TRBD2. This CDR3 is 12 amino acids long. Trimming took 3 bases from V and 7 from J; bases not matched to a gene: 2. The germline V gene encodes CDR1 SQVTM and CDR2 ANQGSEA. The CDR3 coding sequence is TGCAGCGTTGAGACTAGCGGATATACGCAGTATTTT. Translating gives CSVETSGYTQYF.

This chain joins TRBV18 and TRBJ2-1; 8 bases match TRBD2. V was pared by 5 bases and J by 5 bases, with 8 bases of the junction left unmatched. Germline V gives CDR1 KGHSH, CDR2 LQKENI. The CDR3 covers 15 residues. The DNA for the CDR3 is TGTGCCAGCTCAACAAGACTAGCGAATCACAATGAGCAGTTCTTC. Amino acid sequence: CASSTRLANHNEQFF.